Included here is one TCR beta chain sequence, with context. Its antigen has not been determined. No base quality information exists; no much larger clone differs at one position. Measured from the cysteine to the phenylalanine, the CDR3 is 14 residues long. CDR3 DNA is the only sequence kept; it has 42 bases, read in frame from the first base. For CDR1 and CDR2, the germline V gene lists SGDLS and YYNGEE. The junction carries 16 bases between V and J, which are trimmed by 3 bases and 6 bases respectively. The entry originates in a study of blood T cells in healthy people across ages (dated by TCRdb to about 2015). For the wider study: In model experiments, template switching captured roughly one uniquely barcoded TCR beta cDNA molecule for every two T cells. Using deep sequencing normalized with unique cDNA molecular identifiers, the study measured how TCR beta repertoire diversity changes with age. Four age groups were formed from the donors: young (average 16 years), middle-aged (approximately 42), aged (roughly 59) and long-lived (roughly 88). To avoid experimental bias, donors of different ages were randomly spread across the sequencing lanes. Using the same blood draw, the study looked at two additional independent replicas of 1 million unique cDNA reads for two donors, one aged 18 to 30 and the other aged 80 or older. What the authors observed across the whole study: Conclusive comparison of naive and antigen-experienced compartments was prevented by the profiling of bulk unsorted PBMCs. The long-lived group showed more naive CD4+ T cells, fewer expanded clones and increased TCR diversity than the aged group, suggesting age selection. Observed TCR beta diversity correlated strongly with the percentage of naive T cells measured by flow cytometry. Observed TCR beta diversity per million T cells fell roughly linearly with age, and a significant reduction was already apparent by age about 36. Because donor CMV infection status was unknown, age-related changes in expanded clonotypes were potentially confounded. Total diversity estimates from one million sequenced T cells were considered lower bounds and underestimates.

Systemically healthy Caucasian individuals from Russia, 39 in total and aged roughly 6 to 100 years, were included as donors. Each donor gave ten milliliters of peripheral blood, drawn into EDTA-treated Vacutainer tubes. Ficoll-Paque density-gradient centrifugation was used to isolate PBMCs, with at least 6.5 million per sample. Trizol reagent was used to extract total RNA from the PBMCs, yielding at least 5 micrograms per sample. Naive CD45RAhigh/CD27high T cell percentages were measured by flow cytometry on a PBMC aliquot from every donor. Library creation used 5' RACE. Reads for this sample came from an Illumina HiSeq 2500. A second roughly 6 to 12 cycle PCR used a sample-barcoded 5' primer and a J-beta primer mix. A unique molecular identifier was introduced onto each TCR beta cDNA molecule by a template-switch 5' adaptor carrying 12 random nucleotides. At least 2.5 million CDR3-containing paired-end reads were obtained from each sample. First-strand cDNA synthesis was performed from all RNA using the Mint cDNA synthesis kit, with priming by a TRBC-specific oligonucleotide. All cDNA was treated with uracil-DNA glycosylase and then went through a first 18-cycle PCR with the universal primers M1SS and BC2_uni_R. Per the authors' processing: Each sample was normalized by randomly selecting 1 million high-quality reads, each carrying a distinct molecular identifier. Instead of being binned into consensus sequences, reads that shared molecular identifiers were thrown out. MiTCR, run with a Q25 quality threshold and the strictest error-elimination algorithm, handled CDR3 identification, clonotype clustering and error correction. Lower-bound total TCR beta diversity was estimated with a nonparametric unseen species model using Euler transformation. TCRdb reanalyzed the raw reads on its own, using fastp at Q25 for trimming and MiXCR for clone calling, and kept in-frame beta chains. Each entry merges the rows of one CDR3 protein and shows their most common DNA and genes. In this record, the V and J calls reflect TCRdb's handling and not the investigators' own analysis. In this sample the table shows 910,000 or so distinct CDR3 sequences, roughly 51% of which occur a single time. The top ten clones comprise about a fifth of the sample.

The rearranged chain carries TRBV9 and TRBJ2-7; the D segment may tentatively be TRBD1 or TRBD2, each giving 5 matched bases. The clonotype comes from an older woman in good health. The sample taken for sequencing was blood. The CDR3 region reads CASSAPGPFGEQYF. The DNA sequence reads TGTGCCAGCAGCGCCCCGGGACCATTTGGCGAGCAGTACTTC.